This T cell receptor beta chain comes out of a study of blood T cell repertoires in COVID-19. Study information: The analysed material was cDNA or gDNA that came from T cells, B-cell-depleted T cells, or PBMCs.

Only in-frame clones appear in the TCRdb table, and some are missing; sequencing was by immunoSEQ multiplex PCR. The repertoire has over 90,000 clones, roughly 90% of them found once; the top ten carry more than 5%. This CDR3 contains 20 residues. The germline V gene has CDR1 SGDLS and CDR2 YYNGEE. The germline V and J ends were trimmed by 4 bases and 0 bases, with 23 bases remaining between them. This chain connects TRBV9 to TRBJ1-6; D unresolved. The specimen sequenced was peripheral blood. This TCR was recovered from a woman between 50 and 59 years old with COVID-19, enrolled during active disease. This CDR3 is CASSPSLEWAESSYNSPLHF. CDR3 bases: TGTGCCAGCAGCCCCTCCTTAGAATGGGCAGAGAGCTCCTATAATTCACCCCTCCACTTT.